The 20 T cell receptor beta chains given below trace back to one sample, sequenced in a study of blood T cells in healthy people across ages. A second PCR of roughly 7 to 11 cycles used a sample-barcoded 5' primer and a J-beta primer mix. TCRdb itself ran the 5' RACE reads through MiXCR, one entry per CDR3 protein. The data contain 1.5 million to 2 million distinct CDR3 sequences, 28% of them singletons. The specimen was blood. These receptors all come from a woman in her twenties or thirties in good health.

J is TRBJ1-2 and V is TRBV3-1, with no clear D. V was trimmed by 4 bases and J by 5 bases, leaving 17 bases between them. This CDR3 has 15 residues. CDR1 is LGHDT and CDR2 is YNNKEL in the germline V gene (reference sequence). CDR3 nucleotides: TGTGCCAGCAGCCCCTGGGAGGCGCGTGGTTATGGCTACACCTTC. It translates to CASSPWEARGYGYTF.

This clonotype was recorded only once. This may stem from a read error, because a much larger clone lies one nucleotide away. The V gene is TRBV7-9, the J gene TRBJ2-5; 15 positions match TRBD2. The germline gives CDR1 SEHNR, CDR2 FQNEAQ (reference sequence). The CDR3 contains 16 residues. V lost 5 bases, J lost 11 bases, and 12 bases stayed unmatched. The chain's CDR3 is CASSPRTSGGAHEQYF. The DNA for the CDR3 is TGTGCCAGCAGCCCGCGGACTAGCGGGGGGGCACATGAGCAGTACTTC.

There are many counts of this clonotype. The genes are TRBV5-1 and TRBJ2-3; the D is unclear. V dropped 2 bases and J dropped 0 bases, with 7 bases sitting between them. Germline CDR1 is SGHRS and CDR2 is YFSETQ. There are 14 residues in the CDR3. The CDR3 sequence is CASSLRVSTDTQYF. CDR3 bases: TGCGCCAGCAGCTTAAGGGTTAGCACAGATACGCAGTATTTT.

In this sample, this clonotype turned up a few times. The rearrangement joins TRBV24-1 to TRBJ1-4, with unresolved D. CDR3 size: 15 residues. CDR1 is KGHDR and CDR2 is SFDVKD in the germline V gene. Trimming pared 4 bases from V and 3 bases from J, leaving 11 bases between. CDR3 loop: CATSDRRQSNEKLFF. The CDR3, as DNA: TGTGCCACCAGTGACAGACGGCAGTCTAATGAAAAACTGTTTTTT.

This clonotype was seen many times. The chain is built from TRBV5-4 and TRBJ2-1; D not certain. This CDR3 has 12 amino acids. V shed 4 bases and J shed 7 bases, with 9 bases lying between them. Germline values: CDR1 SGHNT, CDR2 YYREEE (reference sequence). The CDR3 here is CASSGRSNEQFF. CDR3 nucleotide sequence: TGTGCCAGCAGCGGAAGGAGTAATGAGCAGTTCTTC.

The CDR3 nucleotides are TGTGCCAGCAGTTTTGATCCGTCCCTAACCAATGAGCAGTTCTTC. As protein: CASSFDPSLTNEQFF. This chain joins TRBV12-3 or TRBV12-4 and TRBJ2-1, with no clear D. Trimming pared 3 bases from V and 6 bases from J, leaving 15 bases between. The CDR3 length is 15 residues.

The DNA of the CDR3 is TGTGCCAGCGCGGTAAGCGGGGGGGCCAGTGAGCAGTACTTC. Translating gives CASAVSGGASEQYF. V usage is TRBV6-1 and J usage is TRBJ2-4; 10 positions match TRBD2. J lost 13 bases, V lost 8 bases, and 14 bases had no gene match. This CDR3 contains 14 residues. Germline values: CDR1 MNHNS, CDR2 SASEGT.

This clonotype was recorded a few times. The V call is TRBV2, the J call TRBJ2-7; possibly TRBD2 for D (6 bases). Germline lookup yields CDR1 SNHLY and CDR2 FYNNEI. The germline V and J ends were trimmed by 6 bases and 0 bases, with 15 bases remaining between them. The CDR3 consists of 15 residues. The CDR3 DNA follows: TGTGCCAGCAGACAATTGCCGGGGGACTCCTACGAGCAGTACTTC. Translated, it gives CASRQLPGDSYEQYF.

The rearrangement links TRBV14 to TRBJ1-2; perhaps TRBD1 as D (5 bases). The CDR3 totals 14 residues. V was cut by 5 bases and J by 8 bases, with 18 bases left in between. Per germline, CDR1 SGHDN and CDR2 FVKESK. Written as DNA, the CDR3 is TGTGCCAGCAGCGCCAGCGGACAAGGCTACGGCTACACCTTC. Translated: CASSASGQGYGYTF. Together with reference TRBV14 and TRBJ1-2, the CDR3 gives the full variable domain: EAGVTQFPSHSVIEKGQTVTLRCDPISGHDNLYWYRRVMGKEIKFLLHFVKESKQDESGMPNNRFLAERTGGTYSTLKVQPAELEDSGVYFCASSASGQGYGYTFGSGTRLTVV.

This clonotype was detected many times. This chain uses TRBV7-2 with TRBJ1-1, with 7 bases fitting TRBD1. Germline assignment: CDR1 SGHTA and CDR2 FQGNSA. This CDR3 region has 13 residues. After removal of 5 bases from V and 1 base from J, the junction contained 1 base not matched to a gene. CDR3 DNA: TGTGCCAGCAGCCGGGACAGGAACACTGAAGCTTTCTTT. It yields the protein CASSRDRNTEAFF.

This clonotype was recorded many times. The chain employs TRBV4-2 and TRBJ2-5, with D unclear. Germline V gives CDR1 LGHNA, CDR2 YNFKEQ. The CDR3 runs 12 residues. V lost 3 bases, J lost 5 bases, and 7 bases lay in between. CDR3 sequence: CASSQSRETQYF. As DNA, the CDR3 is TGTGCCAGCAGCCAGTCTCGTGAGACCCAGTACTTC.

About this clonotype: A read error may explain this, as a much larger clone is one base away. J is TRBJ2-5 and V is TRBV7-9; 10 nucleotides line up with TRBD2. The CDR3 has 17 amino acids. CDR1 and CDR2 (germline): SEHNR, FQNEAQ (reference sequence). The CDR3 coding sequence is TGTGCCAGCAGTCTTACCTTAGCGGGGGGATATCAAGAGTCCCAGTACTTC. Translating it yields CASSLTLAGGYQESQYF.

On this clonotype itself: At one of its ends the junction is not consistent with the germline gene, which may arise from a read error. The rearrangement links TRBV4-2 to TRBJ2-3; D is perhaps TRBD1 or TRBD2 (5 bases each). The germline V gene encodes CDR1 LGHNA and CDR2 YNFKEQ. The CDR3 runs 14 residues. CDR3 nucleotides: TGTGCCGGCAGCCAAGAGGGGTCCACAGATACGCAGTATTTT. Protein: CAGSQEGSTDTQYF.

The count of this clonotype is one. The chain links TRBV5-6 to TRBJ2-1; no clear D. The CDR3 runs to 14 residues. Trimming removed 0 bases at V and 9 bases at J, with 13 bases between. CDR1 and CDR2 (germline): SGHDT, YYEEEE. The CDR3 nucleotides are TGTGCCAGCAGCTTGGCCCTTTCCTCCGGTGAGCAGTTCTTC. Residues: CASSLALSSGEQFF.

A few counts support this clonotype. The rearrangement joins TRBV4-1 to TRBJ2-3; D is ambiguous. This CDR3 has 16 residues. Looked up from germline, CDR1 is MGHRA and CDR2 is YSYEKL. The ends were cut back, 1 base at V and 0 bases at J, with 11 bases in the middle. CDR3 region: CASSQVKAISTDTQYF. CDR3 DNA: TGCGCCAGCAGCCAAGTCAAGGCAATCAGCACAGATACGCAGTATTTT.

The sample holds many counts of this clonotype. The V call is TRBV5-1, the J call TRBJ2-1; weak D call: TRBD2 (6 bases). V dropped 2 bases and J dropped 3 bases, with 21 bases sitting between them. This CDR3 region has 18 residues. From germline, CDR1 is SGHRS and CDR2 YFSETQ. The CDR3 reads CASSFRQPRLGVYNEQFF. In nucleotides, the CDR3 is TGCGCCAGCAGCTTCCGGCAACCAAGACTAGGGGTCTACAATGAGCAGTTCTTC.

The rearrangement uses TRBV6-1 and TRBJ1-6; D is unclear. Germline V CDR1 and CDR2: MNHNS, SASEGT. V was cut by 1 base and J by 7 bases, with 20 bases left in between. The CDR3 is 18 amino acids. The CDR3 DNA sequence: TGTGCCAGCAGTGAAGGGTCATGGTGGGCCGAGAGGAATTCACCCCTCCACTTT. Its protein is CASSEGSWWAERNSPLHF.

A few counts support this clonotype. The J gene is TRBJ2-5, the V gene TRBV5-1; D remains unclear. This CDR3 region has 15 residues. V was trimmed by 4 bases and J by 4 bases, leaving 17 bases between them. The germline V gene encodes CDR1 SGHRS and CDR2 YFSETQ. The CDR3 sequence: CASSTLVGKGETQYF. The DNA of the CDR3 is TGCGCCAGCAGCACCCTGGTCGGCAAAGGAGAGACCCAGTACTTC.

The V and J genes are TRBV6-1 and TRBJ2-3; D is possibly TRBD1 (6 bases). Trimming removed 8 bases at V and 5 bases at J, with 17 bases between. The CDR3 runs 14 residues. Germline-derived CDR1 and CDR2 are MNHNS and SASEGT. For the CDR3, the DNA is TGTGCCAGCGGGCCAGCGCGAGGGGGAGATACGCAGTATTTT. Translated, it gives CASGPARGGDTQYF.

In this sample, this clonotype turned up many times. The chain employs TRBV20-1 and TRBJ2-4; no definite D call. V lost 5 bases and J lost 2, with 10 bases in between. Germline CDR1 reads DFQATT; CDR2 reads SNEGSKA (reference sequence). CDR3 length: 13 amino acids. CDR3 in amino acids: CSAPWGTKNIQYF. The CDR3 DNA sequence: TGCAGTGCTCCTTGGGGAACCAAAAACATTCAGTACTTC.